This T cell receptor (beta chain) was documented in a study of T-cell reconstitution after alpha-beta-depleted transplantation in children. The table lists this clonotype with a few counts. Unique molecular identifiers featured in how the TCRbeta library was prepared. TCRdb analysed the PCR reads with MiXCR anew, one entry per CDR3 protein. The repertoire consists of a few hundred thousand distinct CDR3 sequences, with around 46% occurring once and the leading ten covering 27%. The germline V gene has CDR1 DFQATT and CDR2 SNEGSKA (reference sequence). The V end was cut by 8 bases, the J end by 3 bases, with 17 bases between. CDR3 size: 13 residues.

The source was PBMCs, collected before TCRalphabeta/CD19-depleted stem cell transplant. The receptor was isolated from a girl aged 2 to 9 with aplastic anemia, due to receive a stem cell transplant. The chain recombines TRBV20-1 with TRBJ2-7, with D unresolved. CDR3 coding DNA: TGCAGTCCCCTGAGAGCTCCCCTCTACGAGCAGTACTTC. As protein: CSPLRAPLYEQYF.